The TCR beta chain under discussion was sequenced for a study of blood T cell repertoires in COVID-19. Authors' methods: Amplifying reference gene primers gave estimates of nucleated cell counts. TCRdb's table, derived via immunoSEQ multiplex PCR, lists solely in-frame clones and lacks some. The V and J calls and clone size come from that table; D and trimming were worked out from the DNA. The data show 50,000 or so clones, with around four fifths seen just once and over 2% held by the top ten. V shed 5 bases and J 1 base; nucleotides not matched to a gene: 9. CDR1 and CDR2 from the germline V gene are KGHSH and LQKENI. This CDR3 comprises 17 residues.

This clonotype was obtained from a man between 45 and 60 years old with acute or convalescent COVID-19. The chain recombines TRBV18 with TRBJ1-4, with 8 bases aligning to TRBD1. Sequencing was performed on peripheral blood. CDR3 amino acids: CASSSSGTGETNEKLFF. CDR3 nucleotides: TGTGCCAGCTCATCCTCCGGGACAGGAGAAACTAATGAAAAACTGTTTTTT.